A single sample is the source of the 27 T cell receptor beta chains below, sequenced in a study of blood T cell repertoires in COVID-19 (TCRdb year 2020). The receptor library was made with the immunoSEQ multiplex PCR assay. TCRdb carries this immuneACCESS record with in-frame sequences only. Its versions omit some clonotypes, under half of them owing to an unresolved V gene in the studies checked, with the rest unexplained. Present in this sample are approximately 150,000 clones, around 87% of which were seen just once. The ten largest clones take up under 3% of the sample. Sequencing input: peripheral blood. All receptors come from a woman aged 80 or over with COVID-19, enrolled during active disease.

This sequence joins TRBV6-4 and TRBJ2-1; 8 positions match TRBD2. V gave up 2 bases and J gave up 2 bases; unmatched junction bases: 2. This CDR3 has 15 residues. Germline V lookup: CDR1 MRHNA, CDR2 SNTAGT. The CDR3 nucleotides read TGTGCCAGCAGTGACATCGGGGGGGCCTACAATGAGCAGTTCTTC. It yields the protein CASSDIGGAYNEQFF.

This clone appeared a single time. V usage is TRBV5-8 and J usage is TRBJ2-7, with 12 bases fitting TRBD1. The CDR3 is 14 residues long. Unmatched junction bases numbered 8, after V lost 4 bases and J lost 9 bases. Germline loops: CDR1 SGHTS, CDR2 YDEGEE. The CDR3 here is CASSPSGTGGLQYF. CDR3 nucleotide sequence: TGTGCCAGCAGCCCATCCGGGACAGGGGGCCTGCAGTACTTC.

The chain links TRBV7-9 to TRBJ1-3; possible D gene TRBD1, 6 bases. The V gene's germline CDR1 is SEHNR and CDR2 FQNEAQ (reference sequence). The CDR3 has 15 amino acids. Trimming left V 3 bases short and J 3 bases short, with 12 bases between. This CDR3 is CASSLATGSGNTIYF. Here the CDR3 DNA reads TGTGCCAGCAGCTTGGCTACAGGGAGTGGAAACACCATATATTTT. Looking up the rest from reference TRBV7-9 and TRBJ1-3 gives the full variable domain: DTGVSQNPRHKITKRGQNVTFRCDPISEHNRLYWYRQTLGQGPEFLTYFQNEAQLEKSRLLSDRFSAERPKGSFSTLEIQRTEQGDSAMYLCASSLATGSGNTIYFGEGSWLTVV.

The chain uses TRBV6-2 or TRBV6-3 and TRBJ2-7; a weak D match, TRBD2 (5 bases). Germline CDR1 is MNHEY and CDR2 is SVGEGT. The CDR3 length is 14 residues. The V end was cut by 2 bases, the J end by 6 bases, with 14 bases between. CDR3 bases: TGTGCCAGCAGTTACCGGGTCGGGGAATCCGAGCAGTACTTC. Protein: CASSYRVGESEQYF.

V usage is TRBV4-3 and J usage is TRBJ2-2; 15 bases agree with TRBD2. The CDR3 loop spans 22 amino acids. J gave up 1 base and V 1 base, and 13 bases lay outside the gene matches. Per the germline V gene, CDR1 is LGHNA and CDR2 is YSLEER. CDR3 sequence reads: CASSQADPGLAGGPRNTGELFF. The CDR3 DNA reads as TGCGCCAGCAGCCAAGCCGATCCTGGACTAGCGGGAGGGCCCCGGAACACCGGGGAGCTGTTTTTT.

The chain is built from TRBV5-1 and TRBJ2-1, with 10 bases matching TRBD2. Unmatched junction bases numbered 4, after V lost 1 base and J lost 6 bases. The CDR3 has 15 residues. Germline V gene sequence: CDR1 SGHRS, CDR2 YFSETQ. The CDR3 DNA is TGCGCCAGCAGCTTGTCTACTAGCGGGACCAATGAGCAGTTCTTC. It is translated as CASSLSTSGTNEQFF. The full variable domain, its missing parts supplied by reference TRBV5-1 and TRBJ2-1, is KAGVTQTPRYLIKTRGQQVTLSCSPISGHRSVSWYQQTPGQGLQFLFEYFSETQRNKGNFPGRFSGRQFSNSRSEMNVSTLELGDSALYLCASSLSTSGTNEQFFGPGTRLTVL.

This chain joins TRBV5-1 and TRBJ2-5; the match to TRBD2 covers 12 bases. Germline trimming cut 4 bases from V and 5 bases from J; bases unmatched to any gene: 6. Germline CDR1 and CDR2: SGHRS and YFSETQ. The CDR3 consists of 15 residues. The CDR3 loop reads CASSPTSGRLETQYF. In DNA form, the CDR3 reads TGCGCCAGCAGCCCGACTAGCGGGAGACTGGAGACCCAGTACTTC.

This chain joins TRBV7-2 and TRBJ2-1; the D gene is possibly TRBD2 (5 bases). V dropped 1 base and J dropped 9 bases, with 10 bases sitting between them. The V gene's germline CDR1 is SGHTA and CDR2 FQGNSA. CDR3 length: 13 residues. In nucleotides, the CDR3 is TGTGCCAGCAGCTTAGTTAATCGGGGTGAGCAGTTCTTC. This gives the protein CASSLVNRGEQFF.

This rearrangement joins TRBV7-6 to TRBJ1-1; D ambiguous. The CDR3 totals 15 residues. V was shortened by 5 bases and J by 0 bases, with 13 bases between the two germline ends. From germline, CDR1 is SGHVS and CDR2 FNYEAQ. Here the CDR3 reads CASSESGVMNTEAFF. The CDR3 bases are TGTGCCAGCAGCGAATCGGGAGTTATGAACACTGAAGCTTTCTTT.

This chain connects TRBV2 to TRBJ2-1; D perhaps matches TRBD1 (6 bases). CDR3 length: 14 residues. The germline V and J ends were trimmed by 6 bases and 0 bases, with 9 bases remaining between them. Per the germline V gene, CDR1 is SNHLY and CDR2 is FYNNEI. CDR3 residues: CASRDRSSYNEQFF. The CDR3 DNA reads as TGTGCCAGCAGAGACAGGAGCTCCTACAATGAGCAGTTCTTC.

The gene calls are TRBV23-1 and TRBJ1-1, with D possibly matching TRBD1 (5 bases). TRBV23-1 is an open reading frame, and its role is uncertain. The V gene lost 4 bases and the J gene lost 4 bases, with 13 bases spanning the gap. CDR3 length equals 14 residues. CDR3 coding DNA: TGCGCCAGCAGTCCCCAAGGGGCTTGCACTGAAGCTTTCTTT. It encodes CASSPQGACTEAFF.

V usage is TRBV29-1 and J usage is TRBJ2-7; 10 positions agree with TRBD1. Per the germline V gene, CDR1 is SQVTM and CDR2 is ANQGSEA. V lost 4 bases and J lost 5; bases outside the gene matches: 11. The length of the CDR3 is 15 residues. CDR3 in DNA: TGCAGCGTTGCCTTAGCCGGGACAGGGGTTGACGAGCAGTACTTC. This codes for CSVALAGTGVDEQYF.

This clone was observed a few times. The V gene is TRBV5-1, the J gene TRBJ1-1; D not certain. V was trimmed by 0 bases and J by 9 bases, leaving 6 bases between them. Germline assignment: CDR1 SGHRS and CDR2 YFSETQ. This CDR3 comprises 11 residues. As DNA, the CDR3 is TGCGCCAGCAGCTTGGGTGACAAAGCTTTCTTT. Its protein is CASSLGDKAFF. Filled out from reference TRBV5-1 and TRBJ1-1, the complete variable domain reads KAGVTQTPRYLIKTRGQQVTLSCSPISGHRSVSWYQQTPGQGLQFLFEYFSETQRNKGNFPGRFSGRQFSNSRSEMNVSTLELGDSALYLCASSLGDKAFFGQGTRLTVV.

The CDR3 nucleotides are TGTGCCAGCAGCATCGCCCCACGGGGGATTGACGAGCAGTACTTC. It is translated as CASSIAPRGIDEQYF. The chain carries TRBV5-8 and TRBJ2-7; D may be TRBD2 (6 bases). V shed 4 bases and J shed 5 bases, with 19 bases lying between them. The CDR3 runs 15 residues. The germline CDR1 and CDR2 sequences are SGHTS and YDEGEE. Supplemented by reference TRBV5-8 and TRBJ2-7, the full variable domain reads EAGVTQSPTHLIKTRGQQATLRCSPISGHTSVYWYQQALGLGLQFLLWYDEGEERNRGNFPPRFSGRQFPNYSSELNVNALELEDSALYLCASSIAPRGIDEQYFGPGTRLTVT.

The J gene is TRBJ2-7, the V gene TRBV18; 7 positions agree with TRBD2. This CDR3 is built from 14 residues. CDR1 is KGHSH, CDR2 LQKENI, per germline. Trimming at V came to 3 bases and at J to 5 bases, leaving 7 bases not matched to a gene. The CDR3 nucleotides are TGTGCCAGCTCACCCCCAGCTGGGGGGGACGAGCAGTACTTC. Encoded protein: CASSPPAGGDEQYF.

The rearrangement links TRBV5-1 to TRBJ1-6, with TRBD1 matching 7 bases. Germline V gene data show CDR1 as SGHRS and CDR2 as YFSETQ. The junction had 7 bases not matched to a gene; V was cut back by 1 base and J by 9 bases. The CDR3 extends over 15 amino acids. The CDR3 region is CASSLFQGESSPLHF. For the CDR3, the DNA is TGCGCCAGCAGCTTGTTCCAGGGGGAGAGTTCACCCCTCCACTTT.

The chain uses TRBV27 and TRBJ1-1; D is uncertain. The V and J ends lost 2 bases and 3 bases respectively, with 7 bases between them. The CDR3 has 13 amino acids. Germline CDR1 MNHEY, CDR2 SMNVEV (reference sequence). Written as DNA, the CDR3 is TGTGCCAGCAGTTTAACAGAAGACACTGAAGCTTTCTTT. Translation gives CASSLTEDTEAFF.

The chain carries TRBV6-2 or TRBV6-3 and TRBJ1-3, with TRBD1 matching over 9 bases. With V trimmed by 6 bases and J by 2 bases, 2 bases remained unmatched. The CDR3 spans 14 residues. Germline lookup yields CDR1 MNHEY and CDR2 SVGEGT. The CDR3: CASSRTGAGNTIYF. CDR3 coding DNA: TGTGCCAGCAGCCGGACAGGGGCTGGAAACACCATATATTTT.

The genes are TRBV19 and TRBJ2-7, with D possibly being TRBD1 (11 bases). Trimming shortened V by 5 bases and J by 6 bases, and 23 bases separated the two germline ends. Germline CDR1 is LNHDA and CDR2 is SQIVND (reference sequence). The CDR3 extends over 16 amino acids. The CDR3 DNA follows: TGTGCCAGTAGTTCCGGGACAGGGGGACTAGCGAGCGAGCAGTACTTC. Translating it yields CASSSGTGGLASEQYF. The full variable domain, rest sourced from reference TRBV19 and TRBJ2-7, is DGGITQSPKYLFRKEGQNVTLSCEQNLNHDAMYWYRQDPGQGLRLIYYSQIVNDFQKGDIAEGYSVSREKKESFPLTVTSAQKNPTAFYLCASSSGTGGLASEQYFGPGTRLTVT.

As concerns this clone: The same CDR3 can be traced to other DNA sequences in this sample. The rearrangement uses TRBV5-4 and TRBJ1-1; D call uncertain. Germline V gene sequence: CDR1 SGHNT, CDR2 YYREEE (reference sequence). V was shortened by 0 bases and J by 1 base, with 4 bases between the two germline ends. CDR3 size: 13 residues. CDR3 in DNA: TGTGCCAGCAGCTTGGCAGGGAACACTGAAGCTTTCTTT. Translating gives CASSLAGNTEAFF.

This chain connects TRBV6-5 to TRBJ2-5; 9 nucleotides line up with TRBD2. The CDR3 totals 15 residues. Trimming removed 0 bases from V and 5 bases from J; junction bases left unmatched: 4. Germline CDR1 reads MNHEY; CDR2 reads SVGAGI. The CDR3 loop reads CASSYSAGGPETQYF. Here the CDR3 DNA reads TGTGCCAGCAGTTACTCGGCGGGAGGGCCTGAGACCCAGTACTTC.

The chain employs TRBV7-3 and TRBJ1-1, with D possibly TRBD1 on 6 matching bases. The CDR3 runs 13 residues. Per germline, CDR1 SGHTA and CDR2 FQGTGA. V was pared by 5 bases and J by 7 bases, with 14 bases between. This CDR3 reads CASSPLGGGEAFF. The CDR3 nucleotides are TGTGCCAGCAGCCCCTTAGGGGGGGGTGAAGCTTTCTTT.

This chain uses TRBV24-1 with TRBJ2-2; D remains unclear. The CDR3 has 14 amino acids. Germline CDR1 KGHDR, CDR2 SFDVKD. Trimming took off 9 bases at V and 2 bases at J, with 12 bases between the two ends. The CDR3 region has the DNA TGTGCCACCGGCCCTAGGCTCAACACCGGGGAGCTGTTTTTT. Translation: CATGPRLNTGELFF.

This clone was seen only a few times. The V and J genes are TRBV5-1 and TRBJ1-6, with D possibly TRBD1 on 6 matching bases. Germline V CDR1 and CDR2: SGHRS, YFSETQ. This CDR3 has 15 amino acids. V lost 0 bases and J 8 bases, leaving 12 bases between the germline ends. CDR3 coding DNA: TGCGCCAGCAGCTTGGCGGGCAGGGGATATTCACCCCTCCACTTT. Translating gives CASSLAGRGYSPLHF. Variable domain in full (rest from reference TRBV5-1 and TRBJ1-6): KAGVTQTPRYLIKTRGQQVTLSCSPISGHRSVSWYQQTPGQGLQFLFEYFSETQRNKGNFPGRFSGRQFSNSRSEMNVSTLELGDSALYLCASSLAGRGYSPLHFGNGTRLTVT.

In regard to this clone: The sample carries other DNA sequences with the same CDR3. V is TRBV5-1 and J is TRBJ1-4; TRBD1 agrees at 9 bases. V lost 4 bases and J lost 7; bases outside the gene matches: 8. CDR3 size: 15 residues. Germline loops: CDR1 SGHRS, CDR2 YFSETQ. The CDR3, as DNA: TGCGCCAGCAGCCTCTCCGGGACAGGGATTGAAAAACTGTTTTTT. Encoded protein: CASSLSGTGIEKLFF. Full variable domain (outside the CDR3, taken from reference TRBV5-1 and TRBJ1-4): KAGVTQTPRYLIKTRGQQVTLSCSPISGHRSVSWYQQTPGQGLQFLFEYFSETQRNKGNFPGRFSGRQFSNSRSEMNVSTLELGDSALYLCASSLSGTGIEKLFFGSGTQLSVL.

The chain joins TRBV10-3 to TRBJ2-5; D not certain. Trimming took 4 bases from V and 2 from J, leaving 8 bases between them. This CDR3 spans 13 amino acids. The germline gives CDR1 ENHRY, CDR2 SYGVKD. CDR3 nucleotide sequence: TGTGCCATCAGTGTCAACTTGCAAGAGACCCAGTACTTC. It encodes CAISVNLQETQYF.

The rearrangement links TRBV28 to TRBJ1-5; D is perhaps TRBD1 (5 bases). Germline V lookup: CDR1 MDHEN, CDR2 SYDVKM. Between the trimmed V and J ends, which lost 8 bases and 1 base, there was a span of 18 bases. This CDR3 region has 16 residues. The CDR3 nucleotides are TGTGCCAGCCTCACTCAGGGACGGGGGAGCAATCAGCCCCAGCATTTT. Residues: CASLTQGRGSNQPQHF.